Below are 11 T cell receptor beta chains sequenced from a single sample in a study of blood T cell repertoires in COVID-19. Method: immunoSEQ multiplex PCR; TCRdb's copy keeps in-frame clones and lacks some. This table has roughly 250,000 clones, approximately 83% appearing once. Sequencing input: PBMCs or T cells enriched from blood (not recorded which). Receptor source: a woman aged 40 to 50 with acute COVID-19.

This clone occurred a few times. The rearrangement joins TRBV3-1 (or the pseudogene TRBV3-2) to TRBJ2-1; possible D gene TRBD1, 5 bases. CDR1 LGHDT and CDR2 YNNKEL come from the germline V gene (reference sequence). The CDR3 length is 13 residues. Trimming stripped 4 bases from V and 8 bases from J, with 12 bases between. The CDR3, as DNA: TGTGCCAGCAGCCTCAGGGCTGACCATGAGCAGTTCTTC. Its protein is CASSLRADHEQFF.

The rearrangement uses TRBV30 and TRBJ1-1, with a tentative D call TRBD1 (5 bases). The V and J ends lost 5 bases and 0 bases respectively, with 10 bases between them. Germline-derived CDR1 and CDR2 are GTSNPN and SVGIG (reference sequence). The CDR3 covers 13 residues. CDR3 in amino acids: CAWSRVVNTEAFF. The CDR3 bases are TGTGCCTGGTCCAGGGTAGTGAACACTGAAGCTTTCTTT.

This chain connects TRBV5-1 to TRBJ2-7; tentative D call: TRBD2 (6 bases). The V and J ends lost 5 bases and 3 bases respectively, with 18 bases between them. The CDR3 totals 15 residues. CDR1 SGHRS and CDR2 YFSETQ come from the germline V gene. CDR3 protein: CASSRAGTQYYEQYF. CDR3 sequence (DNA): TGCGCCAGCAGTCGAGCCGGGACTCAATACTACGAGCAGTACTTC.

The chain carries TRBV10-1 and TRBJ2-5, with 7 bases identical to TRBD1. The V gene end was trimmed by 6 bases and the J gene end by 5 bases; junction bases not matched to a gene: 6. The CDR3 totals 13 residues. CDR1 is WNHNN, CDR2 SYGVQD, per germline (reference sequence). The CDR3 sequence: CASSEEQGETQYF. The CDR3 DNA reads as TGCGCCAGCAGCGAAGAACAGGGGGAGACCCAGTACTTC.

The gene calls are TRBV10-3 and TRBJ1-6; TRBD1 agrees at 8 bases. The germline V gene has CDR1 ENHRY and CDR2 SYGVKD. The V gene end was trimmed by 2 bases and the J gene end by 0 bases; junction bases not matched to a gene: 3. This CDR3 has 17 amino acids. CDR3 region: CAISEDRGHSYNSPLHF. Here the CDR3 DNA reads TGTGCCATCAGTGAGGACAGGGGCCACTCCTATAATTCACCCCTCCACTTT.

This clone came up once. V and J are TRBV13 and TRBJ1-2; D remains ambiguous. V lost 3 bases, J lost 5 bases, and 7 bases lay in between. The length of the CDR3 is 12 residues. CDR1 is PRHDT, CDR2 FYEKMQ, per germline (reference sequence). CDR3 protein: CASSFVQYGYTF. DNA for the CDR3: TGTGCCAGCAGCTTCGTACAGTATGGCTACACCTTC.

The rearrangement uses TRBV7-3 and TRBJ2-2, with 10 positions matching TRBD1. Unmatched junction bases numbered 9, after V lost 0 bases and J lost 5 bases. This CDR3 is 18 amino acids long. Germline V lookup: CDR1 SGHTA, CDR2 FQGTGA. The CDR3 here is CASSLTPSGTGVTGELFF. The CDR3 coding sequence is TGTGCCAGCAGCTTAACCCCCTCCGGGACAGGGGTTACCGGGGAGCTGTTTTTT.

The J gene is TRBJ1-1, the V gene TRBV12-3 or TRBV12-4; 8 bases align to TRBD1. There are 13 residues in the CDR3. Trimming cost V 5 bases and J 6 bases; bases outside gene matches: 5. Here the CDR3 reads CASSPKTGAEAFF. The CDR3 nucleotides are TGTGCCAGCAGTCCAAAGACAGGGGCTGAAGCTTTCTTT.

This chain links TRBV10-3 with TRBJ2-1, with 9 bases lining up with TRBD2. With V trimmed by 10 bases and J by 5 bases, 9 bases remained unmatched. Germline CDR1 ENHRY, CDR2 SYGVKD. The CDR3 is made up of 14 amino acids. The CDR3 coding sequence is TGTGCCACCTCAGTAGCGGGAGAACACAATGAGCAGTTCTTC. Its protein is CATSVAGEHNEQFF.

The chain has TRBV5-1 and TRBJ2-7; D is perhaps TRBD2 (6 bases). Trimming took off 4 bases at V and 7 bases at J, with 15 bases between the two ends. Per germline, CDR1 SGHRS and CDR2 YFSETQ. This CDR3 has 13 amino acids. DNA of the CDR3: TGCGCCAGCAGCCGGACTATCGCCGGAGAGCAGTACTTC. Translation: CASSRTIAGEQYF.

The rearrangement joins TRBV6-2 or TRBV6-3 to TRBJ2-7; D remains ambiguous. The CDR3 totals 14 residues. CDR1 and CDR2 (germline): MNHEY, SVGEGT. The ends were cut back, 2 bases at V and 4 bases at J, with 12 bases in the middle. CDR3 protein: CASSYVQSIYEQYF. The DNA of the CDR3 is TGTGCCAGCAGTTACGTCCAGTCAATTTACGAGCAGTACTTC.